The clone carrying this T cell receptor beta chain was seen only a few times. No antigen is known for it. It was the library that attached unique molecular identifiers to individual cDNA molecules. In the study's own analysis: A per-sample median of 95,638 TCRs was observed, with a range of about 20,000 to 700,000. A single record per CDR3 protein comes from TCRdb applying MiXCR to the RACE reads. These V and J calls are TCRdb output, not the study's own analysis. The sample lists approximately 90,000 distinct CDR3 sequences, about 8.6% occurring once. These data originate in a study of human T cells and chemical hapten exposure. Study-level background: Small differences in pooled library volume mainly drove the variation in TCR yields per sample.

The time point: healthy volunteer bleed at 2 weeks. It was from unfractionated whole blood that total RNA was extracted. Germline values: CDR1 SQVTM, CDR2 ANQGSEA. V lost 7 bases, J lost 2 bases, and 8 bases lay in between. CDR3 size: 11 residues. Whole-study findings and limits: No change in TCRs above 1 in 1000 frequency was produced by DPC sensitization.

The source of this sequence is a female donor in good health. Some clones in this sample may be carry-over from other donors' samples. Sequenced input: whole blood. The chain has TRBV29-1 and TRBJ1-2; D is possibly TRBD1 (5 bases). For the CDR3, the DNA is TGCAGCGGACAGACAAACTATGGCTACACCTTC. It encodes CSGQTNYGYTF.